The rows below give T cell receptor beta chains drawn from one sample of a study of alternative splicing in chronic myeloid leukemia remission. TCRdb reanalyzed the bulk RNA-seq reads, giving one entry per CDR3 protein sequence and no DNA. This listing includes a couple of distinct CDR3 sequences. The specimen was PBMCs or total blood leukocytes (not recorded which), collected at diagnosis. The receptors derive from an adult with chronic myeloid leukemia. CDR3s include the opening cysteine and the closing phenylalanine or tryptophan.

>TRBJ2-7|TRBV6-2/TRBV6-3
CATRDNSNEQYF